The clone carrying this T cell receptor (beta chain) has only a few counts. Its antigen is undetermined. This entry is derived from a study of CD8 T cells in ankylosing spondylitis. V lost 0 bases, J lost 6 bases, and 3 bases stayed unmatched. Germline V gene lookup returns CDR1 SGHRS and CDR2 YFSETQ. The CDR3 spans 14 residues. Notes on the study in general: One TCR beta motif, made up of several highly homologous variants, appeared characteristic of ankylosing spondylitis blood.

TCRdb ran MiXCR on the 5' RACE reads and lists one entry per CDR3 protein. The sample lists 290,000 or so distinct CDR3 sequences, less than 25% occurring once. The receptor comes from a female donor with ankylosing spondylitis or in good health (not recorded which). This chain joins TRBV5-1 and TRBJ1-1; TRBD1 aligns across 9 bases. The sequencing input was blood, either unsorted or a sorted T cell fraction (not recorded which). DNA for the CDR3: TGCGCCAGCAGCTTGGATTGGACAGGGGCTGAAGCTTTCTTT. This gives the protein CASSLDWTGAEAFF.